This T cell receptor beta chain was sequenced in a study of response to subunit inactivated influenza vaccine. Broader study findings: Few additional T cells are recruited per seasonal influenza vaccination, authors suggested.

The CDR3 totals 16 residues. The germline CDR1 and CDR2 sequences are SGHVS and FQNEAQ. Deletions cut 1 base from V and 0 bases from J, with 12 bases between. Notes on this clonotype: Its specificity is unknown.

Each CDR3 protein gets one entry after TCRdb re-called the RT-PCR reads with MiXCR. Of 530,000 or so distinct CDR3 sequences in the sample, about 25% were seen once. The specimen was CD4+ T cells sorted from PBMCs, collected about 5 days after vaccination. This TCR was sampled from a man between 50 and 59 years old who received an inactivated influenza vaccine. The chain couples TRBV7-8 to TRBJ2-5; D unresolved. In DNA form, the CDR3 reads TGTGCCAGCAGCTTAGATAGACTTAGAAACCAAGAGACCCAGTACTTC. It is translated as CASSLDRLRNQETQYF.